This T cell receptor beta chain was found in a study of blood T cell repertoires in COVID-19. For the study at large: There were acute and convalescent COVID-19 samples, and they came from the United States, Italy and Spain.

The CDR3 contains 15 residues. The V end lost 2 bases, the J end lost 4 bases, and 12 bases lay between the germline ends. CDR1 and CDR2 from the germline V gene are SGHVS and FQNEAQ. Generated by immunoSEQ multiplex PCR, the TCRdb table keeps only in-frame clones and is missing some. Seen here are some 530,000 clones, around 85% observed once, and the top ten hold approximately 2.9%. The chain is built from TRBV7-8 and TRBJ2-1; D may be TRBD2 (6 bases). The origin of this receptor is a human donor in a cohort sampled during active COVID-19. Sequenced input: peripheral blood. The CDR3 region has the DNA TGTGCCAGCAGCTTACGTCTAGCGACTTACAATGAGCAGTTCTTC. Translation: CASSLRLATYNEQFF. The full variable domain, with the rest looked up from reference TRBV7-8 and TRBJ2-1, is GAGVSQSPRYKVAKRGQDVALRCDPISGHVSLFWYQQALGQGPEFLTYFQNEAQLDKSGLPSDRFFAERPEGSVSTLKIQRTQQEDSAVYLCASSLRLATYNEQFFGPGTRLTVL.